A single sample is the source of the 19 T cell receptor beta chains below, sequenced in a study of T cell responses to AZD1222 COVID-19 vaccine. Sequenced by immunoSEQ multiplex PCR; TCRdb stores in-frame clones only, minus some. The data contain about 220,000 clones, about 92% of them seen just once; the ten biggest clones take up about 1%. This specimen was peripheral blood, taken on day 0 of MenACWY control vaccination. Source of these receptors: an adult in good health.

This clone was picked up one time. V is TRBV7-2 and J is TRBJ2-1; the D is unclear. The CDR3 has 14 residues. Trimming removed 4 bases from V and 2 bases from J, with 9 bases in between. Germline CDR1 reads SGHTA; CDR2 reads FQGNSA. CDR3 nucleotides: TGTGCCAGCAGCTCCCCGGCGCCCTACAATGAGCAGTTCTTC. Translating gives CASSSPAPYNEQFF. The whole variable domain, filled in from reference TRBV7-2 and TRBJ2-1, reads GAGVSQSPSNKVTEKGKDVELRCDPISGHTALYWYRQSLGQGLEFLIYFQGNSAPDKSGLPSDRFSAERTGGSVSTLTIQRTQQEDSAVYLCASSSPAPYNEQFFGPGTRLTVL.

The V and J genes are TRBV19 and TRBJ1-5; D may be TRBD1 (5 bases). CDR1 is LNHDA, CDR2 SQIVND, per germline (reference sequence). The CDR3 has 17 residues. V shed 3 bases and J shed 5 bases, with 20 bases lying between them. The DNA for the CDR3 is TGTGCCAGTAGTATCCGTCCTTCCAGGGTGTCGGATCAGCCCCAGCATTTT. Translated: CASSIRPSRVSDQPQHF.

This clone was seen just once. This chain joins TRBV19 and TRBJ1-1, with D possibly matching TRBD1 (5 bases). This CDR3 region has 15 residues. V lost 3 bases and J 4 bases, leaving 15 bases between the germline ends. Per germline, CDR1 LNHDA and CDR2 SQIVND (reference sequence). Here the CDR3 reads CASSIARVRSTEAFF. CDR3 bases: TGTGCCAGTAGTATCGCCAGGGTCCGTAGCACTGAAGCTTTCTTT.

The chain joins TRBV6-1 to TRBJ1-3; D not resolved. V lost 2 bases and J 7 bases, leaving 12 bases between the germline ends. Per the germline V gene, CDR1 is MNHNS and CDR2 is SASEGT. The CDR3 totals 14 residues. DNA for the CDR3: TGTGCCAGCAGTGAAAACGGAGCCCACAACACCATATATTTT. It encodes CASSENGAHNTIYF.

V usage is TRBV5-6 and J usage is TRBJ1-3, with no clear D. Germline-derived CDR1 and CDR2 are SGHDT and YYEEEE. V shed 2 bases and J shed 0 bases, with 15 bases lying between them. This CDR3 is built from 17 residues. CDR3 DNA: TGTGCCAGCAGCTTTAAGCCAGAAGAGGCCTCTGGAAACACCATATATTTT. Encoded protein: CASSFKPEEASGNTIYF.

The genes are TRBV12-3 or TRBV12-4 and TRBJ1-3; D remains ambiguous. Trimming took off 6 bases at V and 4 bases at J, with 10 bases between the two ends. This CDR3 contains 13 residues. In nucleotides, the CDR3 is TGTGCCAGCAGCCCGACGTCGGGAAACACCATATATTTT. It translates to CASSPTSGNTIYF.

The chain has TRBV28 and TRBJ1-5; D gene uncertain. This CDR3 spans 14 amino acids. Germline V gene sequence: CDR1 MDHEN, CDR2 SYDVKM. Trimming stripped 5 bases from V and 8 bases from J, with 16 bases between. The chain's CDR3 is CASSLKTRHKPQHF. The CDR3 DNA follows: TGTGCCAGCAGTCTAAAGACACGCCACAAGCCCCAGCATTTT.

The V and J genes are TRBV19 and TRBJ2-2; 10 nucleotides agree with TRBD1. With V trimmed by 4 bases and J by 5 bases, 7 bases remained unmatched. This CDR3 contains 16 residues. Per germline, CDR1 LNHDA and CDR2 SQIVND (reference sequence). This CDR3 reads CASSTRDRGWTGELFF. The CDR3 DNA follows: TGTGCCAGTAGTACCCGGGACAGGGGTTGGACCGGGGAGCTGTTTTTT.

The V and J genes are TRBV6-5 and TRBJ2-3, with D unresolved. V dropped 6 bases and J dropped 2 bases, with 15 bases sitting between them. The CDR3 covers 15 residues. Germline lookup yields CDR1 MNHEY and CDR2 SVGAGI. The CDR3 sequence is CASSNALRVTDTQYF. The CDR3 DNA sequence: TGTGCCAGCAGCAACGCTCTTCGGGTCACAGATACGCAGTATTTT.

With respect to this clone: This same CDR3 is encoded by further DNA sequences in the sample. The genes are TRBV9 and TRBJ1-6, with D unresolved. The CDR3 runs 13 residues. CDR1 SGDLS and CDR2 YYNGEE come from the germline V gene. The V and J ends lost 0 bases and 7 bases respectively, with 5 bases between them. The CDR3 coding sequence is TGTGCCAGCAGCGTAGGGGGAAATTCACCCCTCCACTTT. It codes for CASSVGGNSPLHF.

The chain is built from TRBV9 and TRBJ2-1; D tentatively reads TRBD1 or TRBD2 (5 bases each). The CDR3 has 12 residues. Deletions cut 0 bases from V and 9 bases from J, with 7 bases between. The V gene's germline CDR1 is SGDLS and CDR2 YYNGEE. The CDR3 bases are TGTGCCAGCAGCGTAGGGGACGGTGAGCAGTTCTTC. Protein product: CASSVGDGEQFF.

The chain joins TRBV7-3 to TRBJ2-1, with 8 bases that match TRBD2. Germline values: CDR1 SGHTA, CDR2 FQGTGA. The CDR3 runs to 16 residues. J gave up 7 bases and V 5 bases, and 13 bases lay outside the gene matches. In DNA, the CDR3 is TGTGCCAGCAGCCCAACCGCGGGGGGCAATCTTAATGAGCAGTTCTTC. It translates to CASSPTAGGNLNEQFF.

V gene TRBV4-1 combines with J gene TRBJ1-3; D gene ambiguous. V dropped 0 bases and J dropped 4 bases, with 7 bases sitting between them. The CDR3 is 14 amino acids. Germline values: CDR1 MGHRA, CDR2 YSYEKL. CDR3 in amino acids: CASSQDLRGNTIYF. The CDR3 nucleotides read TGCGCCAGCAGCCAAGATCTACGGGGAAACACCATATATTTT.

The chain has TRBV19 and TRBJ1-3; TRBD1 matches 7 bases. The CDR3 extends over 15 amino acids. V dropped 7 bases and J dropped 4; count of bases not matched to a gene: 10. The germline V gene has CDR1 LNHDA and CDR2 SQIVND (reference sequence). The CDR3, as DNA: TGTGCCAGTACCGCCCCCAGGGGGGAAGGAAACACCATATATTTT. This sequence encodes CASTAPRGEGNTIYF.

V and J are TRBV4-2 and TRBJ2-5; 9 nucleotides match TRBD2. This CDR3 is 15 amino acids long. Trimming removed 4 bases from V and 2 bases from J; junction bases left unmatched: 5. Germline V CDR1 and CDR2: LGHNA, YNFKEQ. The CDR3 DNA sequence: TGTGCCAGCAGCCGGGGACTAGCAGGGCAAGAGACCCAGTACTTC. Translated, it gives CASSRGLAGQETQYF.

This chain uses TRBV5-6 with TRBJ1-2; D is perhaps TRBD1 (5 bases). V was cut by 1 base and J by 5 bases, with 15 bases left in between. This CDR3 region has 15 residues. CDR1 is SGHDT, CDR2 YYEEEE, per germline. DNA of the CDR3: TGTGCCAGCAGCTTGAGGGGCCGGCGGGCATATGGCTACACCTTC. It encodes CASSLRGRRAYGYTF.

The chain joins TRBV19 to TRBJ2-3, with 7 bases fitting TRBD2. The CDR3 extends over 15 amino acids. V trimming: 9 bases; J trimming: 2 bases; junction bases outside the gene matches: 11. Germline CDR1 reads LNHDA; CDR2 reads SQIVND (reference sequence). Written as DNA, the CDR3 is TGTGCCAGCTCCAGAGCGGGGCCCCTCACAGATACGCAGTATTTT. Its protein is CASSRAGPLTDTQYF.

For the CDR3, the DNA is TGTGCCAGTCGCAAGTCCTCTAACTATGGCTACACCTTC. Its translation: CASRKSSNYGYTF. V and J are TRBV19 and TRBJ1-2; D unresolved. The CDR3 spans 13 residues. Trimming removed 8 bases at V and 0 bases at J, with 10 bases between. In germline, CDR1 is LNHDA, CDR2 SQIVND (reference sequence).

The chain recombines TRBV10-1 with TRBJ2-6, with unresolved D. V lost 6 bases, J lost 0 bases, and 9 bases lay in between. There are 15 residues in the CDR3. CDR1 WNHNN and CDR2 SYGVQD come from the germline V gene (reference sequence). CDR3 amino acids: CASSGGGSGANVLTF. The CDR3 DNA reads TGCGCCAGCAGCGGTGGTGGCTCTGGGGCCAACGTCCTGACTTTC.